Here is one T cell receptor beta chain with its context. At one boundary the junction diverges from the germline segment, which might be a read error. These data are taken from a study of blood T cell repertoires in COVID-19. This table comes from immunoSEQ multiplex PCR, and its TCRdb copy is limited to in-frame clones, with some not included. The sample shows about 250,000 clones, approximately 86% of them seen only once. The CDR3 has 14 amino acids. CDR1 SGHRS and CDR2 YFSETQ come from the germline V gene. The sequencing sample was made of peripheral blood. The sequence was collected from a woman aged 55-69 years who had recovered from COVID-19. The V gene is TRBV5-1, the J gene TRBJ1-6, with TRBD1 identical over 7 bases. The CDR3 region is CASSLNRGNAPLHF. The CDR3 region has the DNA TGCGCCAGCAGCTTGAACAGGGGTAATGCACCCCTCCACTTT.